This passage covers 32 T cell receptor beta chains from one sample sequenced in a study of beta chain features in type 1 diabetes. Expressed TCRB transcripts were sequenced because the isolated RNA had all been reverse transcribed beforehand. Profiled with immunoSEQ multiplex PCR; TCRdb holds only in-frame clones, not every one. The sample consists of roughly 130,000 clones, about 15% of them appearing once. Study findings and constraints: The study found moderately but significantly shorter TCRB CDR3s in all four CD4+ subsets of Type 1 diabetes patients.

Antigen specificity for these receptors is unknown. Sequenced input: central memory CD4+ T cells from blood. The receptors derive from a man aged 25-45 years with type 1 diabetes.

This chain connects TRBV7-2 to TRBJ2-1; possible D gene TRBD1, 6 bases. This CDR3 is 13 amino acids long. Trimming took 3 bases from V and 8 from J, leaving 11 bases between them. Germline V gene data show CDR1 as SGHTA and CDR2 as FQGNSA. CDR3: CASSFGPGDEQFF. CDR3 DNA: TGTGCCAGCAGCTTTGGCCCAGGGGATGAGCAGTTCTTC.

This clone came up a few times. The V and J genes are TRBV11-2 and TRBJ2-2, with D perhaps matching TRBD1 (5 bases). The germline V gene encodes CDR1 SGHAT and CDR2 FQNNGV. V was pared by 6 bases and J by 1 base, with 6 bases between. This CDR3 spans 13 amino acids. The CDR3 coding sequence is TGTGCCAGCAGAACAGGGAACACCGGGGAGCTGTTTTTT. Residues: CASRTGNTGELFF.

This clone was recorded at least ten times. The rearrangement links TRBV5-4 to TRBJ2-3; 7 bases line up with TRBD1. The CDR3 consists of 13 residues. Trimming cost V 4 bases and J 5 bases; bases outside gene matches: 4. The V gene's germline CDR1 is SGHNT and CDR2 YYREEE (reference sequence). CDR3 nucleotide sequence: TGTGCCAGCAGCATTACAGGGGAAGATACGCAGTATTTT. This translates into CASSITGEDTQYF.

This clone was seen only a few times. The chain is built from TRBV7-2 and TRBJ1-5; D not certain. V was cut by 2 bases and J by 8 bases, with 7 bases left in between. The CDR3 is made up of 12 amino acids. The germline V gene has CDR1 SGHTA and CDR2 FQGNSA. CDR3 DNA: TGTGCCAGCAGCTTATTTCCAGAGCCCCAGCATTTT. The encoded protein is CASSLFPEPQHF. The variable domain in full, completed from reference TRBV7-2 and TRBJ1-5, reads GAGVSQSPSNKVTEKGKDVELRCDPISGHTALYWYRQSLGQGLEFLIYFQGNSAPDKSGLPSDRFSAERTGGSVSTLTIQRTQQEDSAVYLCASSLFPEPQHFGDGTRLSIL.

This clone turned up a few times. This chain connects TRBV30 to TRBJ2-5; D possibly corresponds to TRBD1 (5 bases). V lost 5 bases and J lost 4, with 14 bases in between. The CDR3 runs 13 residues. Looked up from germline, CDR1 is GTSNPN and CDR2 is SVGIG (reference sequence). CDR3: CAWSWGQGETQYF. The CDR3 region has the DNA TGTGCCTGGTCCTGGGGCCAAGGAGAGACCCAGTACTTC.

The table lists this clone with a few counts. A far larger clone lies a single base away; this is likely a read error. This rearrangement joins TRBV7-2 to TRBJ2-3; D not certain. The V end lost 3 bases, the J end lost 2 bases, and 0 bases lay between the germline ends. CDR1 SGHTA and CDR2 FQGNSA come from the germline V gene. This CDR3 is 11 amino acids long. The CDR3 coding sequence is TGTGCCAGCAGCTTCACAGATACGCAGTATTTT. This codes for CASSFTDTQYF.

This chain joins TRBV10-3 and TRBJ1-4; D possibly corresponds to TRBD1 (6 bases). From germline, CDR1 is ENHRY and CDR2 SYGVKD. With 0 bases removed from V and 7 bases from J, the gap between germline ends came to 12 bases. CDR3 length: 15 residues. The CDR3 reads CAISESGGRSEKLFF. As DNA, the CDR3 is TGTGCCATCAGTGAGTCCGGGGGGCGCAGTGAAAAACTGTTTTTT.

V and J are TRBV5-6 and TRBJ1-5; possibly TRBD1 for D (5 bases). The CDR3 length is 16 residues. V lost 1 base and J 3 bases, leaving 14 bases between the germline ends. Germline CDR1 and CDR2: SGHDT and YYEEEE. In DNA form, the CDR3 reads TGTGCCAGCAGCTTGTTCGCGGGGGTCCTCAATCAGCCCCAGCATTTT. Encoded protein: CASSLFAGVLNQPQHF.

The genes are TRBV7-9 and TRBJ2-3; the D is unclear. There are 12 residues in the CDR3. CDR1 is SEHNR, CDR2 FQNEAQ, per germline (reference sequence). The V gene lost 4 bases and the J gene lost 7 bases, with 9 bases spanning the gap. CDR3: CASSSRVNTQYF. CDR3 sequence (DNA): TGTGCCAGCAGCTCCCGAGTCAATACGCAGTATTTT.

This clone was found many times. This chain connects TRBV18 to TRBJ1-4, with TRBD1 matching 9 bases. With V trimmed by 6 bases and J by 7 bases, 6 bases remained unmatched. CDR3 length: 14 residues. The germline V gene has CDR1 KGHSH and CDR2 LQKENI. The CDR3, as DNA: TGTGCCAGCTCGTCGGGACAGGGAGCTGAAAAACTGTTTTTT. Protein sequence: CASSSGQGAEKLFF.

This clone was observed a few times. The rearrangement links TRBV7-9 to TRBJ2-5; D is perhaps TRBD1 (6 bases). In germline, CDR1 is SEHNR, CDR2 FQNEAQ (reference sequence). V was shortened by 1 base and J by 3 bases, with 15 bases between the two germline ends. CDR3 length: 16 residues. CDR3 loop: CASSLGLDRAKETQYF. The CDR3 bases are TGTGCCAGCAGCTTAGGTCTGGACAGAGCGAAAGAGACCCAGTACTTC. Using reference TRBV7-9 and TRBJ2-5 for the parts outside the CDR3, the full variable domain is DTGVSQNPRHKITKRGQNVTFRCDPISEHNRLYWYRQTLGQGPEFLTYFQNEAQLEKSRLLSDRFSAERPKGSFSTLEIQRTEQGDSAMYLCASSLGLDRAKETQYFGPGTRLLVL.

The V call is TRBV9, the J call TRBJ1-2; D uncertain. V was pared by 4 bases and J by 7 bases, with 14 bases between. CDR3 length equals 13 residues. The germline V gene encodes CDR1 SGDLS and CDR2 YYNGEE. CDR3 in amino acids: CASSPTLWGGYTF. The CDR3 DNA is TGTGCCAGCAGCCCCACCCTCTGGGGTGGCTACACCTTC.

The rearrangement links TRBV28 to TRBJ2-7; 9 bases are a match to TRBD1. CDR1 and CDR2 (germline): MDHEN, SYDVKM. The length of the CDR3 is 12 residues. V dropped 8 bases and J dropped 7; count of bases not matched to a gene: 6. The CDR3 loop is CASGQGMREQYF. The CDR3 DNA follows: TGTGCCAGCGGACAGGGGATGCGGGAGCAGTACTTC.

This clone was seen a handful of times. The chain carries TRBV30 and TRBJ2-7; D remains unclear. The V gene lost 0 bases and the J gene lost 4 bases, with 13 bases spanning the gap. The CDR3 has 14 amino acids. Germline values: CDR1 GTSNPN, CDR2 SVGIG (reference sequence). The CDR3, as DNA: TGTGCCTGGAGTGTACTTAGGGCCCATTACGAGCAGTACTTC. Protein: CAWSVLRAHYEQYF.

J is TRBJ1-2 and V is TRBV7-9; TRBD1 is a possible D gene (5 bases). Trimming removed 1 base from V and 6 bases from J, with 9 bases in between. Germline V gene lookup returns CDR1 SEHNR and CDR2 FQNEAQ (reference sequence). The CDR3 runs 13 residues. Written as DNA, the CDR3 is TGTGCCAGCAGCTTAGGCAGGGACCATGGCTACACCTTC. Translated, it gives CASSLGRDHGYTF.

This clone was found a few times. This rearrangement joins TRBV5-1 to TRBJ2-3; TRBD2 aligns across 10 bases. CDR3 length: 16 residues. Per the germline V gene, CDR1 is SGHRS and CDR2 is YFSETQ. Trimming at V came to 2 bases and at J to 2 bases, leaving 5 bases not matched to a gene. The CDR3 sequence is CASSFVAGGNTDTQYF. CDR3 coding DNA: TGCGCCAGCAGCTTTGTAGCGGGGGGAAACACAGATACGCAGTATTTT.

This rearrangement joins TRBV5-8 to TRBJ1-2, with a tentative D call TRBD1 (5 bases). The germline V and J ends were trimmed by 4 bases and 4 bases, with 11 bases remaining between them. Germline V gene data show CDR1 as SGHTS and CDR2 as YDEGEE. The CDR3 is 13 amino acids. DNA for the CDR3: TGTGCCAGCAGCAAACAGGCCTTCTATGGCTACACCTTC. This codes for CASSKQAFYGYTF.

This clone was observed at least ten times. This chain joins TRBV4-3 and TRBJ2-4; weak D call: TRBD1 (6 bases). V lost 2 bases and J lost 7, with 12 bases in between. This CDR3 contains 14 residues. Germline CDR1 is LGHNA and CDR2 is YSLEER. CDR3 sequence: CASSQTGSHNIQYF. CDR3 DNA sequence: TGCGCCAGCAGCCAAACAGGGAGCCATAACATTCAGTACTTC.

This clone was counted a few times. The chain carries TRBV15 and TRBJ2-1; 11 bases map to TRBD2. With 5 bases clipped from V and 3 bases from J, the junction kept 9 bases outside the gene matches. The CDR3 consists of 17 residues. The V gene's germline CDR1 is LNHNV and CDR2 YYDKDF (reference sequence). The CDR3 spells CATSFRTSGYIYNEQFF. CDR3 coding DNA: TGTGCCACCAGCTTCCGGACTAGCGGGTACATCTACAATGAGCAGTTCTTC.

Ten or more counts support this clone. This chain joins TRBV25-1 and TRBJ2-7; possibly TRBD1 for D (6 bases). Germline values: CDR1 MGHDK, CDR2 SYGVNS. This CDR3 contains 14 residues. V lost 2 bases and J lost 1, with 9 bases in between. Here the CDR3 reads CASSEGQLSYEQYF. The DNA of the CDR3 is TGTGCCAGCAGTGAAGGACAGCTATCCTACGAGCAGTACTTC.

This clone was counted a few times. The rearrangement uses TRBV7-2 and TRBJ1-4; 7 bases are a match to TRBD1. The CDR3 runs 15 residues. Looked up from germline, CDR1 is SGHTA and CDR2 is FQGNSA. Germline trimming cut 5 bases from V and 4 bases from J; bases unmatched to any gene: 7. In DNA form, the CDR3 reads TGTGCCAGCAGCCACCCGGGACAGCTTAATGAAAAACTGTTTTTT. Encoded protein: CASSHPGQLNEKLFF. The entire variable domain, with the rest obtained from reference TRBV7-2 and TRBJ1-4, is as follows: GAGVSQSPSNKVTEKGKDVELRCDPISGHTALYWYRQSLGQGLEFLIYFQGNSAPDKSGLPSDRFSAERTGGSVSTLTIQRTQQEDSAVYLCASSHPGQLNEKLFFGSGTQLSVL.

The V and J genes are TRBV14 and TRBJ2-1; no clear D. The CDR3 has 15 residues. CDR1 is SGHDN and CDR2 is FVKESK in the germline V gene. V was shortened by 0 bases and J by 6 bases, with 12 bases between the two germline ends. For the CDR3, the DNA is TGTGCCAGCAGCCAAGATCGAAACCCGGGCAATGAGCAGTTCTTC. Translation gives CASSQDRNPGNEQFF.

This clone was picked up a small number of times. The V call is TRBV6-5, the J call TRBJ2-1; TRBD1 agrees at 9 bases. J was trimmed by 7 bases and V by 3 bases; bases with no gene match: 10. Germline CDR1 MNHEY, CDR2 SVGAGI. CDR3 size: 16 residues. The CDR3 spells CASSYRLQGARNEQFF. In nucleotides, the CDR3 is TGTGCCAGCAGTTATCGACTACAGGGGGCGAGGAATGAGCAGTTCTTC.

The V and J genes are TRBV30 and TRBJ1-2, with D maybe TRBD1 (6 bases). CDR1 is GTSNPN, CDR2 SVGIG, per germline (reference sequence). The CDR3 is 13 residues long. The germline V and J ends were trimmed by 0 bases and 8 bases, with 13 bases remaining between them. Here the CDR3 reads CAWSVRQGFGYTF. DNA for the CDR3: TGTGCCTGGAGTGTACGGCAGGGGTTCGGCTACACCTTC.

The V gene is TRBV7-2, the J gene TRBJ2-2; no definite D call. Deletions cut 4 bases from V and 4 bases from J, with 4 bases between. Germline CDR1 and CDR2: SGHTA and FQGNSA. The CDR3 is made up of 12 amino acids. CDR3: CASSSTTGELFF. CDR3 coding DNA: TGTGCCAGCAGCTCGACCACCGGGGAGCTGTTTTTT.

This clone was detected a few times. The chain recombines TRBV7-2 with TRBJ1-4; perhaps TRBD1 as D (5 bases). With 5 bases removed from V and 3 bases from J, the gap between germline ends came to 13 bases. Germline assignment: CDR1 SGHTA and CDR2 FQGNSA. The CDR3 contains 15 residues. For the CDR3, the DNA is TGTGCCAGCAGCCGCTCTTGGGGGGCTAATGAAAAACTGTTTTTT. Its translation: CASSRSWGANEKLFF.

The chain joins TRBV7-2 to TRBJ2-3; weak D call: TRBD1 (5 bases). V lost 3 bases and J lost 2, with 9 bases in between. There are 14 residues in the CDR3. The V gene's germline CDR1 is SGHTA and CDR2 FQGNSA. The CDR3 bases are TGTGCCAGCAGCTTCGACAGACACACAGATACGCAGTATTTT. It translates to CASSFDRHTDTQYF. Complete variable domain (other parts from reference TRBV7-2 and TRBJ2-3): GAGVSQSPSNKVTEKGKDVELRCDPISGHTALYWYRQSLGQGLEFLIYFQGNSAPDKSGLPSDRFSAERTGGSVSTLTIQRTQQEDSAVYLCASSFDRHTDTQYFGPGTRLTVL.

This clone has just a few counts. V is TRBV5-1 and J is TRBJ2-2; tentatively, D is TRBD1 (6 bases). The V end was cut by 1 base, the J end by 7 bases, with 8 bases between. The CDR3 length is 13 residues. From germline, CDR1 is SGHRS and CDR2 YFSETQ. Here the CDR3 DNA reads TGCGCCAGCAGCTTGACAGGGAACGGGGAGCTGTTTTTT. Its protein product is CASSLTGNGELFF. The full variable domain, rest sourced from reference TRBV5-1 and TRBJ2-2, is KAGVTQTPRYLIKTRGQQVTLSCSPISGHRSVSWYQQTPGQGLQFLFEYFSETQRNKGNFPGRFSGRQFSNSRSEMNVSTLELGDSALYLCASSLTGNGELFFGEGSRLTVL.

This clone has only a few counts. The rearrangement uses TRBV4-3 and TRBJ2-7, with 8 bases that match TRBD1. The CDR3 consists of 14 residues. CDR1 is LGHNA, CDR2 YSLEER, per germline. Trimming cost V 0 bases and J 6 bases; bases outside gene matches: 4. The CDR3 protein is CASSQETGDTEQYF. The CDR3 DNA is TGCGCCAGCAGCCAAGAGACAGGGGATACCGAGCAGTACTTC.

This clone was detected a few times. This chain connects TRBV2 to TRBJ2-3, with D maybe TRBD2 (7 bases). Per germline, CDR1 SNHLY and CDR2 FYNNEI. Trimming pared 9 bases from V and 6 bases from J, leaving 19 bases between. The CDR3 consists of 14 residues. CDR3 nucleotide sequence: TGTGCCAGGGGAGGGGGGGCGCTTGCGGATACGCAGTATTTT. Residues: CARGGGALADTQYF.

The genes are TRBV29-1 and TRBJ1-2, with 8 bases fitting TRBD1. The germline V gene encodes CDR1 SQVTM and CDR2 ANQGSEA. With V trimmed by 6 bases and J by 4 bases, 4 bases remained unmatched. The CDR3 runs to 12 residues. CDR3 sequence reads: CSVDRVAYGYTF. In DNA form, the CDR3 reads TGCAGCGTGGACAGGGTAGCCTATGGCTACACCTTC.

In its sample, this clone was seen a few times. One end of the junction fails to match germline, which may point to a read error. The chain employs TRBV9 and TRBJ2-1; D possibly corresponds to TRBD2 (7 bases). The CDR3 covers 14 residues. The germline CDR1 and CDR2 sequences are SGDLS and YYNGEE. CDR3 amino acids: CASSVISGDNEQIF. The CDR3 DNA reads TGTGCCAGCAGCGTAATCAGCGGGGACAATGAGCAGATCTTC.